The rows below give T cell receptor beta chains drawn from one sample of a study of T-cell reconstitution after alpha-beta-depleted transplantation in children. One entry per CDR3 protein, called by TCRdb with MiXCR from the PCR reads. The data hold about 610,000 distinct CDR3 sequences, with approximately 10% observed a single time. Here the sequenced sample was PBMCs from the stem cell graft donor, taken from the stem cell graft. The receptors come from a human donor who donated a stem cell graft to a child with acute myeloid leukemia. CDR3s include the opening cysteine and the closing phenylalanine or tryptophan. Fields, in order: V gene, J gene, CDR3 length, clone size, D gene, CDR3 protein, CDR3 DNA. A D gene is named only where the DNA matches it firmly. Some rows mark clone size as missing; the rest say once, few, many or name a class of expanded clone.

TRBV7-3	TRBJ2-3	14	.	.	CASSNSGGTDTQYF	TGTGCCAGCAGTAATTCCGGGGGCACAGATACGCAGTATTTT
TRBV6-2/TRBV6-3	TRBJ2-1	16	.	TRBD2	CASSPARREGRNEQFF	TGTGCCAGCAGCCCCGCGAGGAGGGAGGGCCGGAATGAGCAGTTCTTC
TRBV7-2	TRBJ2-7	16	.	TRBD1	CASSFEQGIYPYEQYF	TGTGCCAGCAGCTTCGAACAGGGGATATACCCCTACGAGCAGTACTTC
TRBV20-1	TRBJ2-7	12	.	.	CSARRETYEQYF	TGCAGTGCTAGAAGGGAAACTTACGAGCAGTACTTC
TRBV4-3	TRBJ2-4	17	.	.	CASSQVLGGNGKNIQYF	TGCGCCAGCAGCCAAGTGTTGGGGGGCAATGGAAAAAACATTCAGTACTTC
TRBV6-5	TRBJ2-7	15	many	.	CASSYSDPASYEQYF	TGTGCCAGCAGTTACTCCGACCCCGCCTCCTACGAGCAGTACTTC
TRBV5-5	TRBJ2-7	14	many	.	CASSLVTGAYEQYF	TGTGCCAGCAGCTTGGTCACGGGAGCCTACGAGCAGTACTTC
TRBV29-1	TRBJ2-2	14	many	TRBD1	CSARTGANTGELFF	TGCAGCGCACGGACAGGGGCTAACACCGGGGAGCTGTTTTTT
TRBV27	TRBJ1-6	14	few	.	CASSFGRHNSPLHF	TGTGCCAGCAGTTTCGGCAGACATAATTCACCCCTCCACTTT
TRBV6-6	TRBJ2-7	11	many	TRBD1	CASSLQGEQYF	TGTGCCAGCAGTCTACAGGGGGAGCAGTACTTC
TRBV5-1	TRBJ2-3	13	many	.	CASSEIRTDTQYF	TGCGCCAGCAGCGAGATCCGCACAGATACGCAGTATTTT
TRBV28	TRBJ2-7	13	.	TRBD2	CASTPAGAYEQYF	TGTGCCAGCACTCCCGCGGGAGCCTACGAGCAGTACTTC
TRBV20-1	TRBJ2-3	15	many	TRBD2	CSASILAGRADTQYF	TGCAGTGCTAGTATCCTAGCGGGAAGGGCAGATACGCAGTATTTT
TRBV7-2	TRBJ2-3	15	many	TRBD2	CASSLTSGIADTQYF	TGTGCCAGCAGCTTGACTAGCGGGATCGCAGATACGCAGTATTTT
TRBV24-1	TRBJ2-3	15	few	.	CATSDRPQPRDTQYF	TGTGCCACCAGTGACAGACCCCAACCCAGGGATACGCAGTATTTT
TRBV9	TRBJ2-1	16	few	.	CASSAKGAVSYNEQFF	TGTGCCAGCAGCGCGAAAGGAGCGGTCTCCTACAATGAGCAGTTCTTC
TRBV20-1	TRBJ2-5	14	few	TRBD2	CSASRLAGQETQYF	TGCAGTGCTAGTAGACTAGCGGGACAAGAGACCCAGTACTTC
TRBV15	TRBJ1-1	17	.	.	CATSRDRTRSPNTEAFF	TGTGCCACCAGCAGAGACCGGACACGGAGTCCCAACACTGAAGCTTTCTTT
TRBV28	TRBJ2-7	15	.	.	CASSFGDSLGTNEYF	TGTGCCAGCAGTTTCGGGGATTCTTTGGGGACCAATGAGTACTTC
TRBV12-3/TRBV12-4	TRBJ2-3	18	few	TRBD2	CASSVLAGGLAGTDTQYF	TGTGCCAGCAGTGTACTAGCGGGGGGATTAGCGGGCACAGATACGCAGTATTTT
TRBV25-1	TRBJ1-2	13	few	.	CASSGNSPYGYTF	TGTGCCAGCAGTGGAAACAGTCCCTATGGCTACACCTTC
TRBV7-3	TRBJ2-2	14	few	.	CASSLTRTTGELFF	TGTGCCAGCAGCTTAACCAGGACTACCGGGGAGCTGTTTTTT
TRBV20-1	TRBJ2-7	15	many	TRBD2	CSARDSRLAIYEQYF	TGCAGCGCTAGAGATTCGAGACTAGCAATCTACGAGCAGTACTTC
TRBV27	TRBJ2-2	14	.	TRBD2	CASSWDYGVGELFF	TGTGCCAGCAGTTGGGACTACGGGGTCGGGGAGCTGTTTTTT
TRBV10-3	TRBJ2-7	11	many	.	CAISESREQYF	TGTGCCATCAGTGAGTCTAGAGAGCAGTACTTC
TRBV30	TRBJ1-2	13	.	TRBD1	CAWSGQGNYGYTF	TGTGCCTGGAGCGGACAGGGGAATTATGGCTACACCTTC